This TCR beta chain came from a study of PD-1 blockade in classical Hodgkin lymphoma. Across the study: The nivolumab dose that patients received was 3 mg/kg, given intravenously every 2 weeks.

Study-level results: When set against healthy donors, newly diagnosed patients were reported to show lower baseline TCR diversity.

Relapses following autologous stem cell transplantation were seen in all patients, with brentuximab vedotin exposure varying. Germline V gene data show CDR1 as SGHAT and CDR2 as FQNNGV. The length of the CDR3 is 18 residues. With 1 base removed from V and 6 bases from J, the gap between germline ends came to 25 bases. To note about this clone: The antigen remains unidentified.

Sequencing was performed with immunoSEQ multiplex PCR; in TCRdb, only in-frame clones are kept and a portion is missing. The sample has approximately 6,700 clones; approximately 84% are singletons. This clonotype was obtained from a human donor with classical Hodgkin lymphoma. The V and J genes are TRBV11-2 and TRBJ2-7; D assignment may be TRBD1 or TRBD2 (7 bases each). The specimen was peripheral blood mononuclear cells (PBMCs), collected at baseline. The CDR3 nucleotides are TGTGCCAGCAGCTTAGTTTGGGGAGGGACAGTGGAGGGCCCCGAGCAGTACTTC. Encoded protein: CASSLVWGGTVEGPEQYF.